This T cell receptor (beta chain) was identified during a study of neoadjuvant anti-PD-1 for oral cavity cancer. Study-wide findings and caveats: Larger post-treatment preexisting tumor clones tracked with greater tumor shrinkage. Pretreatment Treg/Th17 ratio correlated inversely with post-treatment tumor clonality.

Clones were read by immunoSEQ multiplex PCR, and TCRdb kept only the in-frame ones, dropping some. The data show roughly 23,000 clones, more than 40% seen once. This CDR3 contains 14 residues. CDR1 SGHRS and CDR2 YFSETQ come from the germline V gene. V shed 4 bases and J 3 bases; nucleotides not matched to a gene: 4. A remark on this clone: The antigen is unknown.

The sample's time point: after neoadjuvant nivolumab, at surgical resection. Patients were newly diagnosed with stage II-IVA oral cavity squamous cell carcinoma without prior systemic or radiation treatment. Cohort: HPV-negative, locally advanced oral cavity squamous cell carcinoma patients. This clonotype was sampled from a person aged 40 to 85 with oral cavity squamous cell carcinoma. The source material was tumor tissue, sampled after nivolumab (anti-PD-1) treatment. The chain has TRBV5-1 and TRBJ2-7, with 10 bases identical to TRBD1. In DNA, the CDR3 is TGCGCCAGCAGCATCCGGGACAGGGGCTACGAGCAGTACTTC. It encodes CASSIRDRGYEQYF.